Reported below is one TCR beta chain. The read gets to within 3 residues of the CDR3 end, and the germline J gene fills in the rest. Using immunoSEQ multiplex PCR, the repertoire was profiled, and TCRdb retains in-frame clones only, with some absent. This repertoire includes 30,000 to 35,000 clones. The sample originates from a study of T cells in women clearing cervical HPV infection. V was trimmed by 7 bases and J by 7 bases, leaving 16 bases between them. This CDR3 spans 13 amino acids. In germline, CDR1 is LNHDA, CDR2 SQIVND (reference sequence). This TCR came from a woman between 18 and 75 years old with a cervical HPV16 infection that either progressed to CIN3+ or cleared (not recorded which). The sample was blood buffy coat. V is TRBV19 and J is TRBJ2-5, with D possibly matching TRBD1 (5 bases). Incomplete CDR3 DNA: TGTGCCAGTATCGGCAGGGAAAGAGGGACC. The encoded protein is CASIGRERGT. The whole CDR3 reads CASIGRERGTQYF.